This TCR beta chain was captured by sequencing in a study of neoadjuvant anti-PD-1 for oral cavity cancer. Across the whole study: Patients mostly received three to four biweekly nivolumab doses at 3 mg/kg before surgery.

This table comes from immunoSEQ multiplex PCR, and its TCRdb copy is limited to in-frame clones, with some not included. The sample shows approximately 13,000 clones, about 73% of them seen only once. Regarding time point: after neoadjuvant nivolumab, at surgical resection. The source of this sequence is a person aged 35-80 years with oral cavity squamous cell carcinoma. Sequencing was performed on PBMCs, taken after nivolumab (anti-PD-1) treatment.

The CDR3 DNA is TGTGCCAGCAGCTCATCGGCCGGGACCCAAGTGGGGGAGCAGTACTTC. Amino acid sequence: CASSSSAGTQVGEQYF. The rearrangement links TRBV7-8 to TRBJ2-7; D possibly uses TRBD1 or TRBD2 (5 bases each). With 4 bases removed from V and 7 bases from J, the gap between germline ends came to 23 bases. The CDR3 extends over 16 amino acids. Germline assignment: CDR1 SGHVS and CDR2 FQNEAQ.